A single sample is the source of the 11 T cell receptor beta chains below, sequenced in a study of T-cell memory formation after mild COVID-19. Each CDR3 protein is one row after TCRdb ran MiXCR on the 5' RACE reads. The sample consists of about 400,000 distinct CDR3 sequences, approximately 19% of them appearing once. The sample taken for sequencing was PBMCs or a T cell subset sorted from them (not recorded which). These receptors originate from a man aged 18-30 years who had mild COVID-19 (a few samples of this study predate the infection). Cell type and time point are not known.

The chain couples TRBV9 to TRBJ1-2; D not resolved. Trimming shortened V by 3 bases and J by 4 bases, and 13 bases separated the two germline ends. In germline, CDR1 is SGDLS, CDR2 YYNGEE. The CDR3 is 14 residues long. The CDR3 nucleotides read TGTGCCAGCAGCGCCCCGGGCTTTGGCTATGGCTACACCTTC. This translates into CASSAPGFGYGYTF.

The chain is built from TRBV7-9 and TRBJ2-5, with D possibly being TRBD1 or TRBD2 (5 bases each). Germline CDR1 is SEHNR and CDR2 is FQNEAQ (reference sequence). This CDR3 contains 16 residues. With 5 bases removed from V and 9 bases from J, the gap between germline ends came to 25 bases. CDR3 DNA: TGTGCCAGCAGCCAAAGACTTCCCGGGACGGCGTGGGCCCAGTACTTC. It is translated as CASSQRLPGTAWAQYF.

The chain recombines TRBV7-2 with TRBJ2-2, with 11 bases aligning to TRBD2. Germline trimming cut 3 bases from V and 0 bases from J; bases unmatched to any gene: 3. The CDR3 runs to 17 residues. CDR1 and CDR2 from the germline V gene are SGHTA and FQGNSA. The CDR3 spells CASSFVSGGANTGELFF. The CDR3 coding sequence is TGTGCCAGCAGCTTTGTTAGCGGGGGGGCGAACACCGGGGAGCTGTTTTTT.

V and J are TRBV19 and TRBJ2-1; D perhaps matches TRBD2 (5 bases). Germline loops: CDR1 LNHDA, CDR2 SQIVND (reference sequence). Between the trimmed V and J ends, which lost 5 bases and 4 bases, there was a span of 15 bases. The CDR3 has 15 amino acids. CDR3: CASSSDPGLYNEQFF. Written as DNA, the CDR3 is TGTGCCAGTAGTTCAGACCCGGGATTATACAATGAGCAGTTCTTC.

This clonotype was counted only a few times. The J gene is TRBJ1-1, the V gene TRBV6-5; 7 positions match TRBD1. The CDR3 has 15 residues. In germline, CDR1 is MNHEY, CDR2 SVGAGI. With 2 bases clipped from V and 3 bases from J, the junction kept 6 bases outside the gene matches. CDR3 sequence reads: CASSYLVTGDTEAFF. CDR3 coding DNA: TGTGCCAGCAGTTACCTCGTAACAGGGGACACTGAAGCTTTCTTT.

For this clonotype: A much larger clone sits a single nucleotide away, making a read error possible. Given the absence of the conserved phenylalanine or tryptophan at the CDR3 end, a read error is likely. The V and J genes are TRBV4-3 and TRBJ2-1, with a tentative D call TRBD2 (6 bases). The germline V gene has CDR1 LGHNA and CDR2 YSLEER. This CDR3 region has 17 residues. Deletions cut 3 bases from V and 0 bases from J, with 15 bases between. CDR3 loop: CASSHRTGLSSYNEQFL. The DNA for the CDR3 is TGCGCCAGCAGCCACCGCACGGGACTCAGCTCCTACAATGAGCAGTTCTTA.

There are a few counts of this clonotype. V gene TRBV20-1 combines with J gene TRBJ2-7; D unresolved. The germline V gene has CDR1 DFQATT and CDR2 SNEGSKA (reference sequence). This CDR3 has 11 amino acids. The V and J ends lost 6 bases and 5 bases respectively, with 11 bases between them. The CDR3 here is CSAPWLDEQYV. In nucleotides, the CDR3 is TGCAGTGCCCCCTGGCTAGACGAGCAGTACGTC.

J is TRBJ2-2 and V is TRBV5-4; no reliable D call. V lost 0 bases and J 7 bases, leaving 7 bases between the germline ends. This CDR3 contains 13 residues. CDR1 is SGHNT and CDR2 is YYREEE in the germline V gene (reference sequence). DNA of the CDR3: TGTGCCAGCAGCTTGGTATATGGCGGGGAGCTGTTTTTT. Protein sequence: CASSLVYGGELFF.

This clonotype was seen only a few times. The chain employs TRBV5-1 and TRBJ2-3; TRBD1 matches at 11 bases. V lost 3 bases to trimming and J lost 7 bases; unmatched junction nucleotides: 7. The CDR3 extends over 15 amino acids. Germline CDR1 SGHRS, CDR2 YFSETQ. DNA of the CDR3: TGCGCCAGCAGCTCCACCGGGACAGGGGGTCATACGCAGTATTTT. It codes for CASSSTGTGGHTQYF.

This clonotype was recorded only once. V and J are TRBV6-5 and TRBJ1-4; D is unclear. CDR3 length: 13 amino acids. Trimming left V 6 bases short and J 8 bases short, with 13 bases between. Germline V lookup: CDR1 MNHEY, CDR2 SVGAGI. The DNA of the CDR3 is TGTGCCAGCAGGAGGGCCCCTAGCGAAAAACTGTTTTTT. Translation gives CASRRAPSEKLFF.

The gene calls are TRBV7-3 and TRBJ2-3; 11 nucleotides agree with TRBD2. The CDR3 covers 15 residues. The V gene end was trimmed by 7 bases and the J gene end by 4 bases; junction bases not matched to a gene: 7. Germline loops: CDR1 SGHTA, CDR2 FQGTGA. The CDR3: CASTISGGAADTQYF. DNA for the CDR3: TGTGCCAGCACAATTAGCGGGGGGGCGGCAGATACGCAGTATTTT.